The present TCR beta chain was sequenced within a study of T cells in Graves' hyperthyroidism and ophthalmopathy. Subjects aged 18 to 65 presented with newly diagnosed hyperthyroidism of less than 2 months' duration. An approximately 9.4 ml volume of fresh peripheral blood provided the PBMCs. The CDR3 covers 15 residues. V was clipped by 5 bases and J by 0 bases; unmatched bases: 7. CDR1 and CDR2 (germline): DFQATT, SNEGSKA (reference sequence). RNA transcripts served as the template for amplifying TCR beta CDR3 regions. HTBI primers were used for first-round RT-PCR of the TCR CDR3. TCRdb re-analysed the multiplex PCR reads in MiXCR, keeping a single row per CDR3 protein. This sample carries about 590,000 distinct CDR3 sequences, roughly 14% of them seen once, and the ten largest clones take under 8%. General observations from the study: Among clonotypes expanded in thyroid above 0.001, most were also found in blood.

This clonotype was counted ten times or more. Its antigen is still unknown. The clonotype comes from a woman under 40 with Graves' hyperthyroidism. The sample consisted of blood. The chain combines TRBV20-1 with TRBJ1-1; 9 bases agree with TRBD1. The CDR3 coding sequence is TGCAGTGCTCAAAAGACAGGGGGTTTGAACACTGAAGCTTTCTTT. This sequence encodes CSAQKTGGLNTEAFF.